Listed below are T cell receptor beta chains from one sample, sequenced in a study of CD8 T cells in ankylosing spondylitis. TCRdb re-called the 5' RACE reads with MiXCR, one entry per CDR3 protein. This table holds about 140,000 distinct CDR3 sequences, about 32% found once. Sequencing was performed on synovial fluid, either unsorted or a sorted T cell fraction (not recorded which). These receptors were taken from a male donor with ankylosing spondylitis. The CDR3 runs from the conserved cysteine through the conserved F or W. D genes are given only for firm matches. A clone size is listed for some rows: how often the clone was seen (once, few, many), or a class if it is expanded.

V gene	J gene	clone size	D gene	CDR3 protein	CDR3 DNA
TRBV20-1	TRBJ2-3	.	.	CSARDWTGGDTQYF	TGCAGTGCTAGAGATTGGACGGGTGGGGATACGCAGTATTTT
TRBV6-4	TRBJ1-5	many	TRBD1	CASSPDRGPNQPQHF	TGTGCCAGCAGTCCCGACAGGGGACCCAATCAGCCCCAGCATTTT
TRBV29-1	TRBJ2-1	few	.	CSVKGVYNEQFF	TGCAGCGTTAAGGGGGTTTACAATGAGCAGTTCTTC
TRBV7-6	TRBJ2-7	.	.	CASSLNSGPLGEQYF	TGTGCCAGCAGCTTGAACTCCGGGCCCCTCGGGGAGCAGTACTTC
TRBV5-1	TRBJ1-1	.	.	CASSLRDESEAFF	TGCGCCAGCAGCTTGAGGGACGAGTCCGAGGCTTTCTTT
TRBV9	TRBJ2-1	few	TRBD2	CASSVLSASGIGEQFF	TGTGCCAGCAGCGTACTTTCGGCTAGCGGGATTGGAGAGCAGTTCTTC
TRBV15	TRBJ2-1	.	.	CATSRDSRPDNEQFF	TGTGCCACCAGCAGAGATTCCCGTCCGGACAATGAGCAGTTCTTC
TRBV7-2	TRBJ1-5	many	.	CASSLRPGDQPQHF	TGTGCCAGCAGCTTAAGACCAGGGGATCAGCCCCAGCATTTT
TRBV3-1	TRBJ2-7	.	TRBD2	CASSPGLAGKGTYEQYF	TGTGCCAGCAGCCCGGGACTAGCGGGGAAGGGAACCTACGAGCAGTACTTC
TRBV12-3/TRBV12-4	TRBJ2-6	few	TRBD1	CASRQGAGANVLTF	TGTGCCAGCCGACAGGGAGCTGGGGCCAACGTCCTGACTTTC
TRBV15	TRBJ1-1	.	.	CATSRDLHGEAFF	TGTGCCACCAGCAGAGATCTTCACGGTGAAGCTTTCTTT
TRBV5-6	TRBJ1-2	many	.	CASSTGINYGYTF	TGTGCCAGCAGCACAGGGATAAACTATGGCTACACCTTC
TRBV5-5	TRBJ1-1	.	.	CASSLAGGMNTEAFF	TGTGCCAGCAGCTTGGCGGGGGGGATGAACACTGAAGCTTTCTTT
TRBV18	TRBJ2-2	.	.	CASSPTVNTGELFF	TGTGCCAGCTCACCAACCGTGAACACCGGGGAGCTGTTTTTT
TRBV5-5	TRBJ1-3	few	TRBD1	CASSLEGTVTYSGNTIYF	TGTGCCAGCAGCTTGGAGGGGACAGTGACTTACTCTGGAAACACCATATATTTT
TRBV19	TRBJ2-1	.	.	CASSMEGVRWNEQFF	TGTGCCAGTAGTATGGAAGGGGTAAGATGGAATGAGCAGTTCTTC
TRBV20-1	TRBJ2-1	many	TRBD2	CSQNEGLAGGEQFF	TGCAGCCAAAACGAGGGACTAGCGGGAGGTGAGCAGTTCTTC
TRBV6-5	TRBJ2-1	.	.	CASSYSSFNSRDEQFF	TGTGCCAGCAGTTACTCGAGTTTCAACTCTAGGGATGAGCAGTTCTTC
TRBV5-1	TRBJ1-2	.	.	CASSLALQSPKEYGYTF	TGCGCCAGCAGCTTGGCCTTACAGAGTCCTAAGGAGTATGGCTACACCTTC
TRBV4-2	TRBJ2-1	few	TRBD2	CASSTRLAGVYEQFF	TGTGCCAGCAGCACCCGACTAGCGGGAGTATATGAGCAGTTCTTC
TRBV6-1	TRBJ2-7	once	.	CASGDRVGGYEQYF	TGTGCCAGCGGCGACAGGGTGGGAGGCTACGAGCAGTACTTC
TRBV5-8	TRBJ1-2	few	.	CASSLQGANYGYTF	TGTGCCAGCAGCTTGCAAGGGGCTAACTATGGCTACACCTTC
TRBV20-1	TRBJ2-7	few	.	CSASSGRNEQYF	TGCAGTGCTTCAAGTGGGCGGAACGAGCAGTACTTC
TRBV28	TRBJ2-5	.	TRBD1	CASSSTGTGRETQYF	TGTGCCAGCAGTTCTACCGGGACAGGGAGGGAGACCCAGTACTTC
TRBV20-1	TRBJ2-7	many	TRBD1	CSARSRTGVYEQYF	TGCAGTGCTAGGTCCAGGACAGGGGTCTACGAGCAGTACTTC
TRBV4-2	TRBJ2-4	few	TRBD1	CASSQPPGQNIQYF	TGTGCCAGCAGCCAGCCTCCGGGACAGAACATTCAGTACTTC
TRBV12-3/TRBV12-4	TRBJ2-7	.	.	CASSLAGSTYEQYF	TGTGCCAGCAGTTTAGCCGGATCCACCTACGAGCAGTACTTC
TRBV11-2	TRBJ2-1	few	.	CASSPGLDNEQFF	TGTGCCAGCAGCCCCGGACTGGACAATGAGCAGTTCTTC
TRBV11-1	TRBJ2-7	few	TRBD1	CASSSGTGMYEQYF	TGTGCCAGCAGCTCTGGGACAGGGATGTACGAGCAGTACTTC
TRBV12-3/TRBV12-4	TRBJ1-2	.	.	CASSYGEGRGYGYTF	TGTGCCAGCAGTTACGGGGAGGGAAGAGGATATGGCTACACCTTC
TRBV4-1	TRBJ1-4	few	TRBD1	CASSQGEQGAREKLCF	TGCGCCAGCAGCCAAGGGGAACAGGGGGCTCGTGAAAAACTGTGTTTT
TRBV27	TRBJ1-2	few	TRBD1	CASSRPGGDGGYTF	TGTGCCAGCAGCCGCCCAGGGGGGGATGGTGGCTACACCTTC
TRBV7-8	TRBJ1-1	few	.	CASSPTVHDTEAFF	TGTGCCAGCAGCCCAACCGTCCATGACACTGAAGCTTTCTTT
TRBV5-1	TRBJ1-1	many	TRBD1	CASRTGPDTEAFF	TGCGCCAGCCGGACAGGGCCGGACACTGAAGCTTTCTTT
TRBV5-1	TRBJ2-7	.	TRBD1	CASSLGQGLEQYF	TGCGCCAGCAGCCTGGGACAGGGGCTCGAGCAGTACTTC
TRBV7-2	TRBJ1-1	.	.	CASSLRVDTEAFF	TGTGCCAGCAGCTTACGAGTGGACACTGAAGCTTTCTTT
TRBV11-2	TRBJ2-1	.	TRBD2	CASSRTRDYGQFF	TGTGCCAGCAGCAGAACCCGGGACTACGGGCAGTTCTTC
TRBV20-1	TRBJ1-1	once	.	CSAHRRGMNTEAFF	TGCAGTGCTCACCGACGGGGTATGAACACTGAAGCTTTCTTT
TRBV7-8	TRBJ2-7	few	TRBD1	CASSLSLGQAYEQYF	TGTGCCAGCAGCCTTAGCCTGGGACAGGCCTACGAGCAGTACTTC
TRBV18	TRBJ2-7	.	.	CASSPARPAYEQYF	TGTGCCAGCTCACCTGCTAGACCTGCCTACGAGCAGTACTTC
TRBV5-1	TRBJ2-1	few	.	CASSSAETYNEQFF	TGCGCCAGCAGCTCAGCAGAAACCTACAATGAGCAGTTCTTC
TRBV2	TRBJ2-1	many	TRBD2	CASSGTSGSISYNEQFF	TGTGCCAGCAGTGGAACTAGCGGGAGTATCTCCTACAATGAGCAGTTCTTC
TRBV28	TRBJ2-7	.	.	CASSLGGFLEQYF	TGTGCCAGCAGTTTAGGAGGGTTCCTCGAGCAGTACTTC
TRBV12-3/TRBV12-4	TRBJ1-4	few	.	CASSLSAEKLFF	TGTGCCAGCAGTTTGAGTGCGGAAAAACTGTTTTTT
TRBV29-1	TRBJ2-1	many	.	CSVERTSGGAQFF	TGCAGCGTTGAGCGGACTTCAGGTGGAGCACAGTTCTTC